This TCR beta chain was profiled in a study of blood T cell repertoires in COVID-19. The CDR3 is 13 residues long. V lost 1 base and J lost 5, with 8 bases in between. Method: immunoSEQ multiplex PCR; TCRdb's copy keeps in-frame clones and lacks some. Of some 250,000 clones in the sample, roughly 85% were seen once. The gene calls are TRBV12-3 or TRBV12-4 and TRBJ2-5; TRBD1 might be the D (5 bases). Material: peripheral blood. The receptor was derived from a woman younger than 30 with acute or convalescent COVID-19. The chain's CDR3 is CASSLEGWETQYF. For the CDR3, the DNA is TGTGCCAGCAGTTTAGAGGGGTGGGAGACCCAGTACTTC.